Listed below are T cell receptor beta chains from one sample, sequenced in a study of spatial heterogeneity in lung cancer. TCRdb reprocessed the 5' RACE reads via MiXCR and lists one record per CDR3 protein. The sample carries more than 60,000 distinct CDR3 sequences, under 7.5% recorded once. The material was PBMCs, obtained at surgery. The receptors were gathered from a female donor with early-stage non-small cell lung cancer. The CDR3 runs from the conserved cysteine through the conserved F or W. Fields, in order: clone size, V gene, J gene, D gene, CDR3 protein, CDR3 DNA. D genes are given only for firm matches. Clone size is not always given. Where it is, it says once, few, many or a class for expanded clones.

>.|TRBV12-3/TRBV12-4|TRBJ2-5|.
CASGLRGGRETQYF
TGTGCCAGCGGCCTCAGGGGTGGGCGAGAGACCCAGTACTTC
>.|TRBV19|TRBJ2-5|.
CASGKGVSLTQYF
TGTGCCAGTGGAAAGGGAGTCTCTTTGACCCAGTACTTC
>many|TRBV5-1|TRBJ1-2|TRBD1
CASSLDRGNGYTF
TGCGCCAGCAGCTTGGACAGGGGGAATGGCTACACCTTC
>few|TRBV14|TRBJ1-4|.
CASSPAPRGEKLFF
TGTGCCAGCAGCCCAGCCCCTAGGGGAGAAAAACTGTTTTTT
>many|TRBV3-1|TRBJ2-3|TRBD1
CASSPSGQGADTQYF
TGTGCCAGCAGCCCCTCGGGACAGGGGGCTGATACGCAGTATTTT
>many|TRBV5-1|TRBJ2-2|TRBD1
CASSLEGGELGELFF
TGCGCCAGCAGCTTGGAAGGGGGCGAGCTCGGGGAGCTGTTTTTT
>many|TRBV27|TRBJ1-1|TRBD1
CASSLMGQEAFF
TGTGCCAGCAGTTTAATGGGACAGGAAGCTTTCTTT
>many|TRBV10-3|TRBJ2-5|TRBD1
CAISTGEETQYF
TGTGCCATCAGTACAGGGGAAGAGACCCAGTACTTC
>many|TRBV28|TRBJ2-3|TRBD1
CASNLIGQGTDTQYF
TGTGCCAGCAATCTAATAGGACAGGGCACAGATACGCAGTATTTT
>few|TRBV20-1|TRBJ1-2|.
CSARDNAGHPSNYGYTF
TGCAGTGCTAGAGATAATGCAGGACACCCCTCCAACTATGGCTACACCTTC
>few|TRBV2|TRBJ1-2|.
CASRLGMAGGYGYTF
TGTGCCAGCAGGCTGGGGATGGCGGGGGGCTATGGCTACACCTTC
>many|TRBV7-8|TRBJ1-3|TRBD1
CASSLPTGTGGYSGNTIYF
TGTGCCAGCAGCTTACCCACGGGGACAGGGGGCTATTCTGGAAACACCATATATTTT
>few|TRBV7-3|TRBJ2-5|TRBD1
CASSLRYGLDRAYKTQYF
TGTGCCAGCAGCTTACGTTACGGATTGGACAGGGCCTATAAGACCCAGTACTTC
>many|TRBV7-9|TRBJ1-1|.
CASSPRDNRNTEAFF
TGTGCCAGCAGCCCCCGGGACAACCGGAACACTGAAGCTTTCTTT
>many|TRBV28|TRBJ1-6|.
CASSLTGSGAPLHF
TGTGCCAGCAGCCTGACAGGCTCCGGGGCACCCCTCCACTTT
>many|TRBV27|TRBJ2-5|.
CASSRSLTEETQYF
TGTGCCAGCAGCCGCTCCTTGACAGAAGAGACCCAGTACTTC
>few|TRBV24-1|TRBJ2-1|.
CATSVSGNSYNEQFF
TGTGCCACCAGTGTATCGGGGAATTCTTACAATGAGCAGTTCTTC
>.|TRBV9|TRBJ2-1|.
CASSVGLGPGDEQFF
TGTGCCAGCAGCGTAGGACTCGGCCCCGGGGATGAGCAGTTCTTC
>.|TRBV6-1|TRBJ1-1|.
CASSELGRAEAFF
TGTGCCAGCAGTGAACTGGGTAGGGCTGAAGCTTTCTTT
>many|TRBV29-1|TRBJ2-5|TRBD2
CSVELAGGPRETQYF
TGCAGCGTTGAACTAGCGGGAGGGCCAAGGGAGACCCAGTACTTC
>many|TRBV19|TRBJ2-7|TRBD1
CASDTSTGGGHEQYF
TGTGCCAGTGACACTTCGACAGGGGGCGGACACGAGCAGTACTTC
>many|TRBV27|TRBJ2-1|.
CASSLLGLEQFF
TGTGCCAGCAGTTTATTAGGGCTAGAGCAGTTCTTC
>.|TRBV14|TRBJ2-7|.
CASSPSAASWREQYF
TGTGCCAGCAGCCCTTCCGCTGCGTCGTGGCGCGAGCAGTACTTC
>many|TRBV20-1|TRBJ2-5|.
CSATLEAYQETQYF
TGCAGTGCCACACTCGAGGCGTACCAAGAGACCCAGTACTTC
>few|TRBV20-1|TRBJ2-1|.
CSARVAGASSYNEQFF
TGCAGTGCTAGGGTGGCGGGGGCAAGCTCCTACAATGAGCAGTTCTTC
>many|TRBV29-1|TRBJ2-4|.
CSAQQGGKNIQYF
TGCAGCGCCCAACAGGGAGGGAAAAACATTCAGTACTTC
>.|TRBV29-1|TRBJ1-2|.
CSVDSNYGYTF
TGCAGCGTTGACAGTAACTATGGCTACACCTTC
>many|TRBV19|TRBJ1-5|TRBD1
CASSAGGEAQHF
TGTGCCAGTAGTGCAGGGGGCGAGGCCCAGCATTTT
>.|TRBV18|TRBJ2-3|.
CASSGLEGDTQYF
TGTGCCAGCTCAGGCCTGGAGGGAGATACGCAGTATTTT
>.|TRBV24-1|TRBJ2-3|TRBD2
CATGLAGVSDTQYF
TGTGCCACGGGACTAGCGGGAGTTTCAGATACGCAGTATTTT
>.|TRBV3-1|TRBJ1-1|TRBD1
CASSQTGVRTEAFF
TGTGCCAGCAGCCAGACAGGGGTGAGGACTGAAGCTTTCTTT
>few|TRBV24-1|TRBJ1-5|.
CATEGRDRNQPQHF
TGTGCCACGGAAGGGAGGGATCGCAATCAGCCCCAGCATTTT
>many|TRBV3-1|TRBJ1-1|.
CASSQVEGNTEAFF
TGTGCCAGCAGCCAAGTAGAAGGGAACACTGAAGCTTTCTTT
>few|TRBV6-5|TRBJ2-4|.
CASSYGIRDAKNIQYF
TGTGCCAGCAGTTACGGGATACGGGACGCCAAAAACATTCAGTACTTC
>few|TRBV28|TRBJ1-1|.
CASSFTLWGTEAFF
TGTGCCAGCAGTTTCACGCTATGGGGCACTGAAGCTTTCTTT